The rows below give T cell receptor beta chains drawn from one sample of a study of radiation and T cells in renal cell carcinoma. Using immunoSEQ multiplex PCR, the repertoire was profiled, and TCRdb retains in-frame clones only, with some absent. The sample carries about 8,400 clones, around 64% recorded once. Here the sequenced sample was tumor tissue, taken from a patient whose treatment was nephrectomy without radiotherapy. The receptors come from a man in his fifties or sixties with renal cell carcinoma. CDR3s include the opening cysteine and the closing phenylalanine or tryptophan.

V	CDR3
TRBV30	CAWVEEEGEQYF
TRBV12-5	CASGLRGGTTTYF
TRBV11-3	CASTQRGRSYTF
TRBV6-1	CASSLGFSNQPQHF
TRBV5-6	CASSPRDRDGYGYTF
TRBV11-2	CASSLEGGNTDTQYF
TRBV2	CASSASSLAGGRGTQYF
TRBV6-5	CASSYGQRLAKNIQYF
TRBV6-1	CASKRQGTETQYF
TRBV7-9	CASSWGVGDTQYF
TRBV10-3	CAISRGQGLETNYGYTF
TRBV18	CASSLATDGTEAFF
TRBV2	CASSVGSRNTEAFF
TRBV28	CASRTGGKFYEQYF
TRBV7-2	CASSFLASTDTQYF
TRBV21-1	CASSKDECQGDSPLHF
TRBV7-3	CASSSTRLDEQFF
TRBV5-4	CASSPPWQNEQYF
TRBV7-2	CASSLKVGQFF
TRBV6-1	CASTLTDGYGYTF
TRBV2	CASSEAGQVNTIYF
TRBV7-3	CASSLTATGWVGYTF
TRBV19	CASRPRQGSLGNQPQHF
TRBV14	CASRGAGGDTQYF
TRBV27	CASSVRGYSEAFF
TRBV20-1	CSAGVGETQYF
TRBV27	CASSLYVLAGESQYF
TRBV7-2	CASSPTQRQATEAFF
TRBV7-3	CASSLIGGPLHF
TRBV11-2	CASSLELPRAAQETQYF
TRBV5-1	CASSPIGTPTGELFF
TRBV7-3	CASSPGTSGNYEQFF
TRBV6-5	CASSLEVNTEAFF
TRBV5-4	CASYGTRTGELFF